The present entry profiles one T cell receptor beta chain with its context. Its antigen is currently unknown. These data belong to a study of cytomegalovirus exposure and HLA in healthy donors. Overall study results and limits: Reports credit the classifier with highly specific, highly sensitive diagnosis of cytomegalovirus status.

The CDR3 runs to 14 residues. J lost 5 bases, V lost 6 bases, and 5 bases had no gene match. CDR1 LNHDA and CDR2 SQIVND come from the germline V gene (reference sequence). Primers for the PCR totalled 60 Vbeta and 13 Jbeta. Profiling relied on immunoSEQ multiplex PCR, and the TCRdb table lists in-frame clones only, not all of them. The table has approximately 180,000 clones, around 79% seen once. The genes are TRBV19 and TRBJ1-1; 11 bases are shared with TRBD1. The clonotype comes from a woman aged 45-65 years in good health and CMV-seronegative. The sample was PBMCs. CDR3 coding DNA: TGTGCCAGTAGGGGACAGGGGGGGACAACTGAAGCTTTCTTT. It yields the protein CASRGQGGTTEAFF. Based on the CDR3 plus reference TRBV19 and TRBJ1-1, the full variable domain is DGGITQSPKYLFRKEGQNVTLSCEQNLNHDAMYWYRQDPGQGLRLIYYSQIVNDFQKGDIAEGYSVSREKKESFPLTVTSAQKNPTAFYLCASRGQGGTTEAFFGQGTRLTVV.